This T cell receptor beta chain was recovered during a study of beta chain features in type 1 diabetes. Findings and caveats of the study: Reads derived from cDNA could over-represent cells showing high TCR expression. Within each of all four CD4+ subsets, Type 1 diabetes patients had TCRB CDR3s that were moderately but significantly shorter. TCRB repertoires of naive, central memory and Treg cells appeared more similar among patients than among healthy donors.

As every portion of the isolated RNA was reverse transcribed, the sequencing read expressed TCRB transcripts. The method was immunoSEQ multiplex PCR; TCRdb's version includes in-frame clones alone and lacks a portion of them. The sample holds 150,000 to 200,000 clones, 9% seen once. CDR3 size: 15 residues. Germline CDR1 reads SEHNR; CDR2 reads FQNEAQ (reference sequence). Trimming took 5 bases from V and 4 from J, leaving 17 bases between them. In regard to this clone: The antigen is not known.

Sorting of CD4+ naive, central memory, regulatory and stem cell-like memory cells was performed via CD45RO/CCR7/CD25/CD127/CD95/CD27. This clonotype was sampled from a woman aged 25 to 45 with type 1 diabetes. The V call is TRBV7-9, the J call TRBJ1-2; weak D call: TRBD1 (6 bases). Specimen: central memory CD4+ T cells from blood. CDR3 bases: TGTGCCAGCAGCCTCAGGGACACAAGGACCTATGGCTACACCTTC. Residues: CASSLRDTRTYGYTF.